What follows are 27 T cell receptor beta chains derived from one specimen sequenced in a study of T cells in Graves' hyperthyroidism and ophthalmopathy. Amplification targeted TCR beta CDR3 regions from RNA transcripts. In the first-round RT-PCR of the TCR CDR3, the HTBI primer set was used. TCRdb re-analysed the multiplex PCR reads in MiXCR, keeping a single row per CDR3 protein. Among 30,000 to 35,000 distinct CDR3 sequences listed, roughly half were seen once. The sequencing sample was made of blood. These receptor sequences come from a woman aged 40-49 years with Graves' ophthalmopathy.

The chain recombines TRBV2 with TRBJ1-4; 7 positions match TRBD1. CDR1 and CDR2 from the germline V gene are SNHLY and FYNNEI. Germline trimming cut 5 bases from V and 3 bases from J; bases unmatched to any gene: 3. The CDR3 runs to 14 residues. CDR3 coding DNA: TGTGCCAGCAGTTCGGGACAGCCTAATGAAAAACTGTTTTTT. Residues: CASSSGQPNEKLFF.

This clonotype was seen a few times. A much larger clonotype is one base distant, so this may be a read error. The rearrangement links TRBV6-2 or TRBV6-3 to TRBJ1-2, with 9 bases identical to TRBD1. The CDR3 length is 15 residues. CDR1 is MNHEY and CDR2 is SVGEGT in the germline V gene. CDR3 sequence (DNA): TGTGCCAGCAGACCCCCCGGGACAGGGACCGGGGGCTACGCCTTC. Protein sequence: CASRPPGTGTGGYAF.

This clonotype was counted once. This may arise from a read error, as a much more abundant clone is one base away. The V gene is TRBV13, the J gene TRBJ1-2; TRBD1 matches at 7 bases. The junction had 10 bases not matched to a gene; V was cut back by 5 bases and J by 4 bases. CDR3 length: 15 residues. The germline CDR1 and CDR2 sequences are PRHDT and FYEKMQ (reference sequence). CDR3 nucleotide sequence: TGTGCCAGCAGCCAAGGCAACAGGGGTGGCTATGGCTACACCTTC. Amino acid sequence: CASSQGNRGGYGYTF.

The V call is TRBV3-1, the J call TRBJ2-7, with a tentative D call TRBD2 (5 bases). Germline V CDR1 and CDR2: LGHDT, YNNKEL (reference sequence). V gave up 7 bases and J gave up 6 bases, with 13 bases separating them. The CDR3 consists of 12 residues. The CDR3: CASKIEGGEQYF. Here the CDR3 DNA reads TGTGCCAGCAAAATAGAGGGCGGCGAGCAGTACTTC.

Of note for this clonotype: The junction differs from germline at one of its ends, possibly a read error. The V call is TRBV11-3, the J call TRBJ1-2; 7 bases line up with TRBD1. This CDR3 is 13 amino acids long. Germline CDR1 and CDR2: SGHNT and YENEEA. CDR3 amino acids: CASSLEGALGYAF. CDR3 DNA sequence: TGTGCCAGCAGCTTGGAGGGGGCGTTAGGGTACGCCTTC.

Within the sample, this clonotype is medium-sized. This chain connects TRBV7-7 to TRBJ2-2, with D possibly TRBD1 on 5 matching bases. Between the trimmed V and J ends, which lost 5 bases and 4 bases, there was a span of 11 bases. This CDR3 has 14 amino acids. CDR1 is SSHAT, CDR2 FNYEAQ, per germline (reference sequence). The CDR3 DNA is TGTGCCAGCAGCGCGGACACATTCACCGGGGAGCTGTTTTTT. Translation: CASSADTFTGELFF.

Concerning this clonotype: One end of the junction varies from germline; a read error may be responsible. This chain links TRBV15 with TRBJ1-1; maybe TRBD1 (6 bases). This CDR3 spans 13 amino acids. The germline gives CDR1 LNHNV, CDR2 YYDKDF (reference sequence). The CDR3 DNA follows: TGTGCCACCGGCAGGGGTCGTGGCACTGAAGCTTTCTTT. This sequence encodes CATGRGRGTEAFF. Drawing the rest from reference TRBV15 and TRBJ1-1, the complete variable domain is DAMVIQNPRYQVTQFGKPVTLSCSQTLNHNVMYWYQQKSSQAPKLLFHYYDKDFNNEADTPDNFQSRRPNTSFCFLDIRSPGLGDTAMYLCATGRGRGTEAFFGQGTRLTVV.

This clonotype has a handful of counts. CDR3 nucleotides: TGTGCCAGCAGCTTAACGGGAGTTTTAGGAGAGACCCAGTACTTC. It codes for CASSLTGVLGETQYF. The chain carries TRBV7-8 and TRBJ2-5; TRBD2 is a possible D gene (6 bases). The V gene lost 2 bases and the J gene lost 4 bases, with 14 bases spanning the gap. CDR3 length: 15 residues. From germline, CDR1 is SGHVS and CDR2 FQNEAQ.

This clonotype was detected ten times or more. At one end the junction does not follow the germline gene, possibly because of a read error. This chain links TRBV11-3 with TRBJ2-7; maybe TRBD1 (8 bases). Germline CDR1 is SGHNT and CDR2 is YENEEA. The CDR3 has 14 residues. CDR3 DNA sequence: TGTGCTAGCAGCGGAGGACAGGGAGGGTACGAGCAGTACTTC. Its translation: CASSGGQGGYEQYF. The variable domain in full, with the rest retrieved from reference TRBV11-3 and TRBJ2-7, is EAGVVQSPRYKIIEKKQPVAFWCNPISGHNTLYWYLQNLGQGPELLIRYENEEAVDDSQLPKDRFSAERLKGVDSTLKIQPAELGDSAVYLCASSGGQGGYEQYFGPGTRLTVT.

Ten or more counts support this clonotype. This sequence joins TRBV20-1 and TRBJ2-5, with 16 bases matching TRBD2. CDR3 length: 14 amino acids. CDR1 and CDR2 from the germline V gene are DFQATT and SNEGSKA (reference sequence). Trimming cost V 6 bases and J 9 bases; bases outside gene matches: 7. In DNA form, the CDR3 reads TGCAGTGCAGGGACTAGCGGGGGGGCCCGGGCCCAGTACTTC. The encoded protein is CSAGTSGGARAQYF.

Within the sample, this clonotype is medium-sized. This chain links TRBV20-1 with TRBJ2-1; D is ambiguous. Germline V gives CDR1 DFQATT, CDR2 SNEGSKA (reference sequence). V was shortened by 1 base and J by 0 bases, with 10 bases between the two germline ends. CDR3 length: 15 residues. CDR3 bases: TGCAGTGCTAGAGCGATAAGCAGCTCCTACAATGAGCAGTTCTTC. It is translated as CSARAISSSYNEQFF.

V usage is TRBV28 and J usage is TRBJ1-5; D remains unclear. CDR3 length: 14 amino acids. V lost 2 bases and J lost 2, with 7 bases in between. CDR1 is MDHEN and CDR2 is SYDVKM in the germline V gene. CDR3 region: CASSLGVGNQPQHF. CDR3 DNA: TGTGCCAGCAGTTTAGGGGTAGGCAATCAGCCCCAGCATTTT. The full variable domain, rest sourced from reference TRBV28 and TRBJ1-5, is DVKVTQSSRYLVKRTGEKVFLECVQDMDHENMFWYRQDPGLGLRLIYFSYDVKMKEKGDIPEGYSVSREKKERFSLILESASTNQTSMYLCASSLGVGNQPQHFGDGTRLSIL.

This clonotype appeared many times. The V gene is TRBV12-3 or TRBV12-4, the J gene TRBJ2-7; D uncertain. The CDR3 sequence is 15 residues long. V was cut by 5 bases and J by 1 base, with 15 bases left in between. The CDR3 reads CASSPGSRYSYEQYF. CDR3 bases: TGTGCCAGCAGTCCAGGAAGCCGATATTCCTACGAGCAGTACTTC.

CDR3 DNA: TGCAGTGCTAGAGAGACAGGCCGCTACGAGCAGTACTTC. It specifies CSARETGRYEQYF. The chain combines TRBV20-1 with TRBJ2-7, with D possibly being TRBD1 (6 bases). Germline CDR1 is DFQATT and CDR2 is SNEGSKA (reference sequence). The CDR3 is 13 residues long. Trimming took off 0 bases at V and 3 bases at J, with 9 bases between the two ends.

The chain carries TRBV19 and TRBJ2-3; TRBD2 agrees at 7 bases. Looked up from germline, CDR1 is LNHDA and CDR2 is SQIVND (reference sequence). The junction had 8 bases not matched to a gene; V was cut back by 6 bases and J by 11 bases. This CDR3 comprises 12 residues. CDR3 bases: TGTGCCAGTAGAGGACTAGACAATGAGCAGTATTTT. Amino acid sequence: CASRGLDNEQYF.

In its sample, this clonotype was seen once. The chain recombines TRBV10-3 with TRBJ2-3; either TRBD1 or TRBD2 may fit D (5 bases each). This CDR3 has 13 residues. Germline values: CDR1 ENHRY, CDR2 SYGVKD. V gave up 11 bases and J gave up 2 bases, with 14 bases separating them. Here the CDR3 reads CAARGPDTDTQYF. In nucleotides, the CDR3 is TGTGCCGCCCGGGGCCCAGACACAGATACGCAGTATTTT.

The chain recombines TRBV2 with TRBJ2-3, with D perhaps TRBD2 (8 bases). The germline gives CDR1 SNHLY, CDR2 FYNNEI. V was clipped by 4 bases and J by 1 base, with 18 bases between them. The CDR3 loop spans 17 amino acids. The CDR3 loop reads CASSVEGAGGRTDTQYF. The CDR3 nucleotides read TGTGCCAGCAGTGTCGAGGGGGCGGGGGGCCGCACAGATACGCAGTATTTT.

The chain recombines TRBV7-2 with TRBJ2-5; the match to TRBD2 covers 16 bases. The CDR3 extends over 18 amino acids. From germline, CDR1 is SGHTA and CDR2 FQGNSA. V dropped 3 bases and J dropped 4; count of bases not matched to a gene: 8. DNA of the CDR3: TGTGCCAGCAGCTTCGCGGGACTAGCGGGAGGGAGGGGAGAGACCCAGTACTTC. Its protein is CASSFAGLAGGRGETQYF.

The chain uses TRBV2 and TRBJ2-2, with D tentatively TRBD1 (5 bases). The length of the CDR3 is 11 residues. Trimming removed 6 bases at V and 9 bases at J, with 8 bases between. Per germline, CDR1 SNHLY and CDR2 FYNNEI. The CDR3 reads CASRPDRELFF. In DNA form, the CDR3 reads TGTGCCAGCAGACCGGACAGGGAGCTGTTTTTT.

Written as DNA, the CDR3 is TGCGCCAGCAGCCCCACAGGACAGGAAGAGGAGACCCAGTACTTC. This gives the protein CASSPTGQEEETQYF. The V gene is TRBV5-1, the J gene TRBJ2-5; 7 bases match TRBD1. This CDR3 is 15 amino acids long. V shed 4 bases, J shed 5 bases, and the junction held 11 bases outside the gene matches. CDR1 and CDR2 from the germline V gene are SGHRS and YFSETQ.

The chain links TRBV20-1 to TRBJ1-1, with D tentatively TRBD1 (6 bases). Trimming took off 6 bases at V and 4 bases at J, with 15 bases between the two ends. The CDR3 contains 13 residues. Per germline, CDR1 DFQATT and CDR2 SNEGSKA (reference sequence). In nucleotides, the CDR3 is TGCAGTGCCCGGAAGGGGGTGGCCACTGAAGCTTTCTTT. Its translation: CSARKGVATEAFF.

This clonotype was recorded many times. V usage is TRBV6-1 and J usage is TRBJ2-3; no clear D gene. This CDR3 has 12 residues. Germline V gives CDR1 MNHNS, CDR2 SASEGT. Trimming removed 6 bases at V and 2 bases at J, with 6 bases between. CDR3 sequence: CASRGNTDTQYF. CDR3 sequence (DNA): TGTGCCAGCAGGGGCAACACAGATACGCAGTATTTT.

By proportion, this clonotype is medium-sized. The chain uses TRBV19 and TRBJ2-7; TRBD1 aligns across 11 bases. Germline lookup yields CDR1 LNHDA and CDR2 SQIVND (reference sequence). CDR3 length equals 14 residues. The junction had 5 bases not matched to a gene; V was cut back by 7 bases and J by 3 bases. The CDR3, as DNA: TGTGCCAGTACGACGGACAGGGGGCACTACGAGCAGTACTTC. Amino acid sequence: CASTTDRGHYEQYF.

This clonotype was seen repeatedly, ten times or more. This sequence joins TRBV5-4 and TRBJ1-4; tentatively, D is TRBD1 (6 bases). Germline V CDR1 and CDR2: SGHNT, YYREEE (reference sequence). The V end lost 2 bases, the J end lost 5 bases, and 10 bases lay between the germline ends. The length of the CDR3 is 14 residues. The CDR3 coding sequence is TGTGCCAGCAGCTTACGACAGGCGAATGAAAAACTGTTTTTT. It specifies CASSLRQANEKLFF. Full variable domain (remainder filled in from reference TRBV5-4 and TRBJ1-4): ETGVTQSPTHLIKTRGQQVTLRCSSQSGHNTVSWYQQALGQGPQFIFQYYREEENGRGNFPPRFSGLQFPNYSSELNVNALELDDSALYLCASSLRQANEKLFFGSGTQLSVL.

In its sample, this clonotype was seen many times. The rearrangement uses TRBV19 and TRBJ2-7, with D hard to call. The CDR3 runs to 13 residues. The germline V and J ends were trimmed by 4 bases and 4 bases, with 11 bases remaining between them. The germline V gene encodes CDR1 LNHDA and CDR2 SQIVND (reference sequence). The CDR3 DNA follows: TGTGCCAGTAGTAATCCAGGCTTGTACGAGCAGTACTTC. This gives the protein CASSNPGLYEQYF.

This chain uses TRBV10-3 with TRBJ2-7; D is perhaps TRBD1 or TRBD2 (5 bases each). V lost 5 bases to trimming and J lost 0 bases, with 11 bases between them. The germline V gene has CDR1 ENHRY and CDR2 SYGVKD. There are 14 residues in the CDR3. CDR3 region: CAISSGTDSYEQYF. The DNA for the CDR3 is TGTGCCATCAGTTCGGGGACGGACTCCTACGAGCAGTACTTC.

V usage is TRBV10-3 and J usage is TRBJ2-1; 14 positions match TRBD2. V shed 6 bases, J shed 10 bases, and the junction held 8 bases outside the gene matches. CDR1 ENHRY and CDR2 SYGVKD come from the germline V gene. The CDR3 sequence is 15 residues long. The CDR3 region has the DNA TGTGCCATCAGAGCCGGGACTAGCGGGGGCTGGGAGCAGTTCTTC. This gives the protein CAIRAGTSGGWEQFF.